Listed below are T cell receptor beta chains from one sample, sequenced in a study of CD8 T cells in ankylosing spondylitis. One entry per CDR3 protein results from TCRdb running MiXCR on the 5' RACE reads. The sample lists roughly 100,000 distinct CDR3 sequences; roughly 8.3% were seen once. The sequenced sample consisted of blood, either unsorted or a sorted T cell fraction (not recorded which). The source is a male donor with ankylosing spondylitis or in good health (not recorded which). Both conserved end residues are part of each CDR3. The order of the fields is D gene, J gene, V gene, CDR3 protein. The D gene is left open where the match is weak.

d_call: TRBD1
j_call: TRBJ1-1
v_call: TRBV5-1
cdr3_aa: CASSLIGQGRMNTEAFF

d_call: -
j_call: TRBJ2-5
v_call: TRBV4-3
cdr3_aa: CASSQDPVAQTQYF

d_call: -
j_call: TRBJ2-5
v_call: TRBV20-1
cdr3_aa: CSARDTRRGETQYF

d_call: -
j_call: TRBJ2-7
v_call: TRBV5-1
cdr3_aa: CASSVDLHRYEQYF

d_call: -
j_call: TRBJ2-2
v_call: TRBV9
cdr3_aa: CASSVDGGASTGELFF

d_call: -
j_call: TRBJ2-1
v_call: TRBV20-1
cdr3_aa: CSASPDRREQFF

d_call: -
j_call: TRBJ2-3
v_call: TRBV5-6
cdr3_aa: CASSLPATSTDTQYF

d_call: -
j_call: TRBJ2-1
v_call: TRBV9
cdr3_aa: CASRSRGNEQFF

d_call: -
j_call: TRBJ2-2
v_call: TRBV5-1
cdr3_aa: CASSLAGGHPAGTGELFF

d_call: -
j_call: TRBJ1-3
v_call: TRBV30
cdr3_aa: CAWMRRSGNTIYF

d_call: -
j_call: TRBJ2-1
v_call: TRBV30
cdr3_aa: CAWSSENEQFF

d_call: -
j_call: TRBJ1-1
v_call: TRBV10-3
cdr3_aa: CAISKQPMNTEAFF

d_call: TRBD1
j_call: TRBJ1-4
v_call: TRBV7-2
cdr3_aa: CATRRQGINEKLFF

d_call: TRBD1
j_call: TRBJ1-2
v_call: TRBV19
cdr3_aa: CASSTGGGYTF

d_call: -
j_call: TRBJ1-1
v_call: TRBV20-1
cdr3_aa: CSASSRGRNTEAFF

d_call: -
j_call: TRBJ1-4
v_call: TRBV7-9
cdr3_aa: CASSQLKGLANEKLFF

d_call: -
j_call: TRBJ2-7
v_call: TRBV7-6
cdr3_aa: CASSLIKGSEQYF

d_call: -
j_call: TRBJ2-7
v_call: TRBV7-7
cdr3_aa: CASSFGEGGEQYF

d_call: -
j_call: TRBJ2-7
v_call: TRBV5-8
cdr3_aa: CASSLKQGGNEQYF

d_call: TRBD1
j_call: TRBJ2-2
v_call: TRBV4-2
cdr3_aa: CASSQGSGQGRTGELFF

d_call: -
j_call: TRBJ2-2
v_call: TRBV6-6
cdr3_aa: CASRSPGELFF

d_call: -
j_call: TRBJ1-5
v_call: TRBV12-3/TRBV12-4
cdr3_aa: CASSSDDRINQPQHF

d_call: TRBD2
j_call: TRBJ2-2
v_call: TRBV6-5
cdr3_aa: CASSSGTSGRAMTGELFF

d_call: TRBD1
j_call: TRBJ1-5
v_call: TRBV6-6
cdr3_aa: CASSPTGLQPQHF

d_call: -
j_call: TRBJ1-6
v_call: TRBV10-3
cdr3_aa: CAIRDSKSSYNSPLHF

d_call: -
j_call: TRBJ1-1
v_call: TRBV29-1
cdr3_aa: CSTADSNTEAFF

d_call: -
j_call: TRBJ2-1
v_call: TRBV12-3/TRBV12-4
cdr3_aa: CASSPHNEQFF

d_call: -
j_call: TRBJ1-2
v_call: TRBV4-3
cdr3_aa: CASSQDRGAGGGYTF

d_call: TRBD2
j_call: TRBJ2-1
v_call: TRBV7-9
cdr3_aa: CASSLGTSGSDEQFF

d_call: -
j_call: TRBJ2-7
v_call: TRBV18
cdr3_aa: CASSPGSVAYEQYF

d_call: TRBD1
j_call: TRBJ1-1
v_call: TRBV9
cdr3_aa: CASSSRGQGDTEAFF

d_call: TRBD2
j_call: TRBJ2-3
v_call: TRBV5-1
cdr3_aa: CASSLDPIGLAGGSDTQYF

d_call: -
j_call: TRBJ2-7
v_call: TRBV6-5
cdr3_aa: CASLGAGQQYF

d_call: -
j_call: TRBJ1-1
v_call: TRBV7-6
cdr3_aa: CASSLQNTEAFF

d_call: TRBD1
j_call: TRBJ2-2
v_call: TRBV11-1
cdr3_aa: CASSWGQGNTAELFF

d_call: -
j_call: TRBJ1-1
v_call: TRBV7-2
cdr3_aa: CASSLWGAGAFF

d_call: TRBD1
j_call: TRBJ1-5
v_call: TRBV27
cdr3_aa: CASSPSGQANQPQHF

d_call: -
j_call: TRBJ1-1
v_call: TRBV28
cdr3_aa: CASSLWDRNTEAFF

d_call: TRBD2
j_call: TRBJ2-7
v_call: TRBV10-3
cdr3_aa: CAISEKDVAGNPSYEQYF

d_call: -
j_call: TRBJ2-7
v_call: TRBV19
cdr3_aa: CATSIGRRGEQYF

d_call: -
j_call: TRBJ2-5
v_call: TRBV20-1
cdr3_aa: CSATTMGGAGLRQETQYF

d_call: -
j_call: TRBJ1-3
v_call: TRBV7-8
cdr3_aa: CASSLDGWISGNTIYF

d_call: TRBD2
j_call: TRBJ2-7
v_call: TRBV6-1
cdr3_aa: CASRPPTSGGWYEQYF

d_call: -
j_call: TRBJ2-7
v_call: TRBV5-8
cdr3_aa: CASSSTTDSLSSYEQYF

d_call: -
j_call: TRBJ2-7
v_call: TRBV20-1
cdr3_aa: CSASRPGGLSYEQYF

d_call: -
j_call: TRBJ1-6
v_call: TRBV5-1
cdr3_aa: CASSLGGTLDSPLHF

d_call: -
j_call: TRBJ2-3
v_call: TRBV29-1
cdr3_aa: CSVPGTYTDTQYF

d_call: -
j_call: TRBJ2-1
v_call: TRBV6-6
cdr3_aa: CASSSGANEQFF

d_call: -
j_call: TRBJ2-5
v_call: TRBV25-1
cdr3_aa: CASSVTGTGVSETQYF

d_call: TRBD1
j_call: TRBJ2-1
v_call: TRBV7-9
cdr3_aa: CASSLAGGTEQFF

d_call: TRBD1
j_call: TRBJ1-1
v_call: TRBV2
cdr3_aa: CASRGQPNTEAFF